The 28 T cell receptor beta chains below were found in one sample sequenced in a study of CD8+CD57+ T cells in acquired aplastic anemia. Whoever was chosen for sequencing had shown CD8+CD57+ cell expansion by flow cytometry. Profiling that covered TCR beta VDJ and CDR3 relied on genomic DNA as its template. Each CDR3 protein is one row after TCRdb ran MiXCR on the reads. The repertoire holds approximately 470,000 distinct CDR3 sequences, with approximately 32% as singletons. Sequenced: sorted CD4+, CD8+, or CD8+CD57+ T cells (not recorded which) from PBMCs. These TCRs come from a human donor with aplastic anemia.

This clonotype was counted many times. This sequence joins TRBV7-9 and TRBJ1-2; 7 nucleotides line up with TRBD1. V lost 4 bases to trimming and J lost 2 bases; unmatched junction nucleotides: 10. CDR1 and CDR2 from the germline V gene are SEHNR and FQNEAQ (reference sequence). The CDR3 consists of 16 residues. This CDR3 is CASSSTGTEFNYGYTF. The DNA for the CDR3 is TGTGCCAGCAGCTCGACCGGGACAGAGTTCAACTATGGCTACACCTTC. The complete variable domain, with remaining parts taken from reference TRBV7-9 and TRBJ1-2, reads DTGVSQNPRHKITKRGQNVTFRCDPISEHNRLYWYRQTLGQGPEFLTYFQNEAQLEKSRLLSDRFSAERPKGSFSTLEIQRTEQGDSAMYLCASSSTGTEFNYGYTFGSGTRLTVV.

The chain employs TRBV11-2 and TRBJ2-7, with 8 bases lining up with TRBD2. CDR3 length: 16 amino acids. The germline CDR1 and CDR2 sequences are SGHAT and FQNNGV. V gave up 5 bases and J gave up 2 bases; unmatched junction bases: 11. The DNA for the CDR3 is TGTGCCAGCAGCCGCGGACTAGGACTAGCCGCCTACGAGCAGTACTTC. Its protein product is CASSRGLGLAAYEQYF.

The chain joins TRBV6-1 to TRBJ1-2; D is uncertain. Per the germline V gene, CDR1 is MNHNS and CDR2 is SASEGT. V dropped 7 bases and J dropped 8 bases, with 20 bases sitting between them. The CDR3 is made up of 14 amino acids. In DNA, the CDR3 is TGTGCCAGCACCTCACTACGAAATTCTGGGGGCTACACCTTC. This translates into CASTSLRNSGGYTF.

The chain carries TRBV7-8 and TRBJ1-2, with TRBD1 matching 12 bases. Unmatched junction bases numbered 8, after V lost 5 bases and J lost 4 bases. Per germline, CDR1 SGHVS and CDR2 FQNEAQ. There are 16 residues in the CDR3. CDR3 nucleotides: TGTGCCAGCAGCAGGGACAGGGGGCTGCCGTTCTATGGCTACACCTTC. Amino acids: CASSRDRGLPFYGYTF.

This clonotype appeared many times. The chain employs TRBV6-1 and TRBJ1-6; 9 bases line up with TRBD1. In germline, CDR1 is MNHNS, CDR2 SASEGT. The CDR3 is made up of 15 amino acids. With V trimmed by 0 bases and J by 10 bases, 4 bases remained unmatched. The DNA for the CDR3 is TGTGCCAGCAGTGAAGCCGACAGGGGGTGGTCACCCCTCCACTTT. Its translation is CASSEADRGWSPLHF.

The gene calls are TRBV20-1 and TRBJ2-7; TRBD1 is a possible D gene (6 bases). Trimming took off 0 bases at V and 3 bases at J, with 18 bases between the two ends. The CDR3 is 16 residues long. Germline V lookup: CDR1 DFQATT, CDR2 SNEGSKA (reference sequence). CDR3 sequence: CSAREGGRGRSYEQYF. The CDR3 DNA reads TGCAGTGCTAGAGAAGGGGGACGTGGGCGGAGCTACGAGCAGTACTTC.

There are many counts of this clonotype. This sequence joins TRBV2 and TRBJ1-1; D ambiguous. V lost 3 bases and J lost 7, with 6 bases in between. The germline V gene encodes CDR1 SNHLY and CDR2 FYNNEI. The CDR3 sequence is 11 residues long. The chain's CDR3 is CASSDRREAFF. CDR3 DNA: TGTGCCAGCAGTGACAGACGTGAAGCTTTCTTT.

This clonotype showed up many times. The rearrangement uses TRBV7-8 and TRBJ2-5, with D perhaps matching TRBD1 (5 bases). CDR3 length: 13 residues. Germline lookup yields CDR1 SGHVS and CDR2 FQNEAQ. V lost 4 bases to trimming and J lost 3 bases, with 9 bases between them. The CDR3 loop is CASSSTVEETQYF. The DNA for the CDR3 is TGTGCCAGCAGCTCGACAGTAGAAGAGACCCAGTACTTC. The variable domain in full, with the rest retrieved from reference TRBV7-8 and TRBJ2-5, is GAGVSQSPRYKVAKRGQDVALRCDPISGHVSLFWYQQALGQGPEFLTYFQNEAQLDKSGLPSDRFFAERPEGSVSTLKIQRTQQEDSAVYLCASSSTVEETQYFGPGTRLLVL.

The chain recombines TRBV20-1 with TRBJ2-1; 11 bases are shared with TRBD2. V shed 4 bases, J shed 11 bases, and the junction held 13 bases outside the gene matches. From germline, CDR1 is DFQATT and CDR2 SNEGSKA (reference sequence). This CDR3 has 15 residues. CDR3 nucleotide sequence: TGCAGTGCTACGAAACCTAGCGGGGGGCATTCTAAGCAGTTCTTC. Encoded protein: CSATKPSGGHSKQFF.

This clonotype appeared a few times. J is TRBJ2-1 and V is TRBV20-1; D possibly matches TRBD1 or TRBD2 (5 bases each). The CDR3 has 13 amino acids. Germline V gives CDR1 DFQATT, CDR2 SNEGSKA (reference sequence). V lost 6 bases and J 4 bases, leaving 13 bases between the germline ends. The CDR3 DNA reads TGCAGTGCCTCAGGGACGGGGTACAATGAGCAGTTCTTC. It is translated as CSASGTGYNEQFF.

This clonotype occurred many times. This chain joins TRBV7-6 and TRBJ2-5, with D perhaps TRBD2 (5 bases). This CDR3 has 11 amino acids. Trimming pared 5 bases from V and 7 bases from J, leaving 8 bases between. CDR1 is SGHVS, CDR2 FNYEAQ, per germline. The CDR3 protein is CASSAGVTQYF. The CDR3, as DNA: TGTGCCAGCAGCGCCGGGGTGACCCAGTACTTC.

Notes on this clonotype: One end of the junction fails to match germline, which may point to a read error. This rearrangement joins TRBV5-6 to TRBJ1-5, with TRBD1 matching over 9 bases. CDR1 is SGHDT, CDR2 YYEEEE, per germline. The CDR3 contains 15 residues. The chain's CDR3 is CASSGTGQGNQPRHF. In nucleotides, the CDR3 is TGTGCCAGCAGCGGCACGGGACAGGGCAATCAGCCCCGGCATTTT.

The genes are TRBV29-1 and TRBJ2-7, with 8 bases fitting TRBD1. J gave up 5 bases and V 5 bases, and 5 bases lay outside the gene matches. The germline CDR1 and CDR2 sequences are SQVTM and ANQGSEA. The CDR3 length is 12 residues. The CDR3 nucleotides read TGCAGCGTTCGGACAGGGCCCAACGAGCAGTACTTC. Translation: CSVRTGPNEQYF.

V is TRBV11-2 and J is TRBJ2-4; weak D call: TRBD2 (5 bases). There are 12 residues in the CDR3. Trimming removed 1 base from V and 11 bases from J, with 9 bases in between. Germline CDR1 and CDR2: SGHAT and FQNNGV. The CDR3 reads CASSLVGEFQYF. DNA of the CDR3: TGTGCCAGCAGCTTAGTTGGGGAGTTTCAGTACTTC.

The chain links TRBV20-1 to TRBJ2-1; 7 nucleotides match TRBD2. The CDR3 length is 16 residues. J gave up 1 base and V 2 bases, and 8 bases lay outside the gene matches. Germline CDR1 and CDR2: DFQATT and SNEGSKA (reference sequence). The chain's CDR3 is CSARRGGSWSYNEQFF. The CDR3 nucleotides are TGCAGTGCTAGAAGGGGCGGGAGTTGGTCCTACAATGAGCAGTTCTTC.

A few counts support this clonotype. The genes are TRBV12-3 or TRBV12-4 and TRBJ2-3; no firm D call. V was trimmed by 3 bases and J by 0 bases, leaving 7 bases between them. The CDR3 sequence is 14 residues long. CDR3 sequence reads: CASSFDHSTDTQYF. CDR3 coding DNA: TGTGCCAGCAGTTTTGACCATAGCACAGATACGCAGTATTTT.

This clonotype showed up many times. This chain uses TRBV19 with TRBJ1-4; TRBD1 is a possible D gene (5 bases). Germline V CDR1 and CDR2: LNHDA, SQIVND (reference sequence). The CDR3 is 14 residues long. Trimming removed 6 bases at V and 6 bases at J, with 14 bases between. The CDR3 region has the DNA TGTGCCAGTAGACCAACAGGAGACCATGAAAAACTGTTTTTT. This gives the protein CASRPTGDHEKLFF.

The CDR3 bases are TGTGCCAGCAGCTTAGCATCGGGGGGCTGGGGTGGAAAACTGTTTTTT. Amino acid sequence: CASSLASGGWGGKLFF. The chain couples TRBV11-1 to TRBJ1-4; D is possibly TRBD1 (6 bases). Germline V lookup: CDR1 SGHAT, CDR2 FQDESV (reference sequence). With 0 bases removed from V and 10 bases from J, the gap between germline ends came to 18 bases. The CDR3 is 16 residues long.

The chain joins TRBV3-1 to TRBJ1-2; the D is unclear. Looked up from germline, CDR1 is LGHDT and CDR2 is YNNKEL (reference sequence). V was shortened by 1 base and J by 0 bases, with 9 bases between the two germline ends. The CDR3 has 15 residues. DNA for the CDR3: TGTGCCAGCAGCCAAGGAGGCAGTCCTAACTATGGCTACACCTTC. This translates into CASSQGGSPNYGYTF.

In its sample, this clonotype was seen a few times. This chain uses TRBV6-5 with TRBJ1-2; TRBD1 might be the D (6 bases). V lost 4 bases, J lost 7 bases, and 13 bases lay in between. The CDR3 spans 13 residues. The germline CDR1 and CDR2 sequences are MNHEY and SVGAGI. DNA for the CDR3: TGTGCCAGCAGTTGGGGGGCTGCGTCTGGCTACACCTTC. Translation gives CASSWGAASGYTF.

This clonotype came up a few times. A much bigger clone sits one base away, suggesting this may be a read error. This rearrangement joins TRBV19 to TRBJ1-5; D gene ambiguous. The CDR3 sequence is 12 residues long. CDR1 and CDR2 (germline): LNHDA, SQIVND (reference sequence). V was pared by 7 bases and J by 8 bases, with 12 bases between. The CDR3: CASNHREEPQHF. The CDR3, as DNA: TGTGCCAGTAACCACCGGGAGGAGCCCCAGCATTTT.

This clonotype showed up many times. This chain uses TRBV11-2 with TRBJ1-5, with 7 bases that match TRBD1. Germline V gene lookup returns CDR1 SGHAT and CDR2 FQNNGV. J gave up 1 base and V 4 bases, and 7 bases lay outside the gene matches. CDR3 size: 16 residues. DNA of the CDR3: TGTGCCAGCAGCTCCCGGACAGGCCTAAGCAATCAGCCCCAGCATTTT. Translated, it gives CASSSRTGLSNQPQHF.

The sample holds a few counts of this clonotype. The V gene is TRBV7-9, the J gene TRBJ1-1, with D possibly TRBD1 on 5 matching bases. The CDR3 is made up of 14 amino acids. Deletions cut 2 bases from V and 8 bases from J, with 15 bases between. CDR1 SEHNR and CDR2 FQNEAQ come from the germline V gene (reference sequence). The CDR3 region has the DNA TGTGCCAGCAGCTTAACACCAGGGCAGCTGGAAGCTTTCTTT. It specifies CASSLTPGQLEAFF.

Comments on this clonotype: A much more abundant neighbour one base away suggests this may be a read error. The rearrangement uses TRBV10-3 and TRBJ2-3; D is undetermined. Germline V lookup: CDR1 ENHRY, CDR2 SYGVKD. V gave up 1 base and J gave up 4 bases, with 15 bases separating them. The CDR3 has 16 residues. The DNA for the CDR3 is TGTGCCATCAGTGAGTTAGCTCTTGAGATCGCAGATACGCAGTATTTT. Its translation is CAISELALEIADTQYF.

In its sample, this clonotype was seen a few times. CDR3 residues: CASSSGVGNQPQHF. CDR3 DNA sequence: TGTGCCAGCAGCAGCGGGGTAGGCAATCAGCCCCAGCATTTT. The chain recombines TRBV10-3 with TRBJ1-5, with D uncertain. Trimming removed 10 bases at V and 2 bases at J, with 15 bases between. The CDR3 spans 14 residues. Germline CDR1 ENHRY, CDR2 SYGVKD.

Many counts were recorded for this clonotype. This chain joins TRBV12-3 or TRBV12-4 and TRBJ2-7; weak D call: TRBD1 (6 bases). The length of the CDR3 is 14 residues. The germline V and J ends were trimmed by 5 bases and 1 base, with 12 bases remaining between them. The CDR3 loop is CASSPRQASYEQYF. In nucleotides, the CDR3 is TGTGCCAGCAGTCCGCGACAGGCGTCCTACGAGCAGTACTTC.

The table lists this clonotype with a few counts. This clone may be a read error of a much larger clone one base away. This chain joins TRBV7-2 and TRBJ2-7, with D maybe TRBD2 (6 bases). The CDR3 contains 14 residues. Germline-derived CDR1 and CDR2 are SGHTA and FQGNSA. The CDR3 is CARSSTSNGYEQYF. In DNA form, the CDR3 reads TGTGCCCGCAGCTCGACTAGTAACGGCTACGAGCAGTACTTC. The full variable domain, completed using reference TRBV7-2 and TRBJ2-7, is GAGVSQSPSNKVTEKGKDVELRCDPISGHTALYWYRQSLGQGLEFLIYFQGNSAPDKSGLPSDRFSAERTGGSVSTLTIQRTQQEDSAVYLCARSSTSNGYEQYFGPGTRLTVT.

This clonotype was recorded a few times. The chain employs TRBV9 and TRBJ2-3; D gene unclear. The germline gives CDR1 SGDLS, CDR2 YYNGEE. This CDR3 is 11 amino acids long. V lost 4 bases, J lost 9 bases, and 9 bases lay in between. The CDR3 DNA reads as TGTGCCAGCAGCAATCAGGCGACGCAGTATTTT. This sequence encodes CASSNQATQYF.